The clone carrying this T cell receptor beta chain was seen ten or more times. The antigen remains undetermined. Used for diagnoses were clinical symptoms, serum thyroxine and TRAb, thyroid ultrasound and orbital computed tomography. The data were obtained in a study of T cells in Graves' hyperthyroidism and ophthalmopathy. There were TCR beta CDR3 regions amplified from RNA transcripts. An initial round of RT-PCR targeting the TCR CDR3 relied on the HTBI primer set. TCRdb processed the multiplex PCR reads anew with MiXCR; each CDR3 protein has one entry. The sample comprises about 300,000 distinct CDR3 sequences, roughly 13% of which are singletons, and 7% to 9.5% rests with the top ten. Germline V CDR1 and CDR2: DFQATT, SNEGSKA (reference sequence). J gave up 3 bases and V 5 bases, and 5 bases lay outside the gene matches. The CDR3 length is 15 residues. Whole-study findings and limits: Researchers found most expanded thyroid clonotypes above 0.001 in blood as well. Ophthalmopathy prediction by the model preceded onset by a median about 6.5 months.

The chain links TRBV20-1 to TRBJ2-3, with 13 bases identical to TRBD2. The TCR sequence derives from a woman aged 40 to 49 with Graves' hyperthyroidism. Sequences were obtained from blood. CDR3 bases: TGCAGTGCTGGGGGGACTAGCGGGATTACAGATACGCAGTATTTT. It encodes CSAGGTSGITDTQYF.